The clone carrying this T cell receptor beta chain has at least ten counts. MiXCR, applied by TCRdb to the RT-PCR reads, yields one record per CDR3 protein. This repertoire shows about 680,000 distinct CDR3 sequences, approximately 15% found once; its top ten account for about 3.9%. The sequencing sample was made of memory CD4+ T cells from blood. The source is a female donor in good health, serving as a healthy control.

CDR3 in amino acids: CASTATANTGELFF. CDR3 bases: TGTGCCAGTACGGCGACAGCGAACACCGGGGAGCTGTTTTTT. The J gene is TRBJ2-2, the V gene TRBV7-3; D might be TRBD1 (5 bases). The CDR3 totals 14 residues. CDR1 and CDR2 (germline): SGHTA, FQGTGA. Trimming left V 9 bases short and J 0 bases short, with 11 bases between.